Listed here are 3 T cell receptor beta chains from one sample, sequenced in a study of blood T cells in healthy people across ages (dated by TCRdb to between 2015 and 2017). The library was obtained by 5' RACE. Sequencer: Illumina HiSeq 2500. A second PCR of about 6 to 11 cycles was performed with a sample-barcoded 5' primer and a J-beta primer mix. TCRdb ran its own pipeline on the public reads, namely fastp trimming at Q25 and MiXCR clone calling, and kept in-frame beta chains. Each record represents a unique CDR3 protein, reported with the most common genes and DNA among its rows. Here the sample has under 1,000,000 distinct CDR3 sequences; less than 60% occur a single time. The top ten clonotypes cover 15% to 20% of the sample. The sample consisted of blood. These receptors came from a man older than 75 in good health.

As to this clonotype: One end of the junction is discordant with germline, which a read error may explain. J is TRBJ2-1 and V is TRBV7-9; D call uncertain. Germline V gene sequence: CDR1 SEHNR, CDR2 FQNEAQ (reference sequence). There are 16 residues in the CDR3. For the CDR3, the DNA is TGTGCTAGCAGCTCAATCCAGCGTTGGGTAGGCAATGAGCAGTTCTTC. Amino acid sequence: CASSSIQRWVGNEQFF. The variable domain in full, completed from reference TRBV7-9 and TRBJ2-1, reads DTGVSQNPRHKITKRGQNVTFRCDPISEHNRLYWYRQTLGQGPEFLTYFQNEAQLEKSRLLSDRFSAERPKGSFSTLEIQRTEQGDSAMYLCASSSIQRWVGNEQFFGPGTRLTVL.

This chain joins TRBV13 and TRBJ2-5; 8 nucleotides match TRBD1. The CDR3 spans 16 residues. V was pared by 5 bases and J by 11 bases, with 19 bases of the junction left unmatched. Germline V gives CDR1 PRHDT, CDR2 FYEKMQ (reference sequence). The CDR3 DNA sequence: TGTGCCAGCAGCCCCTGGACAGGGCCCACTGTGAGGGAGCAGTACTTC. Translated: CASSPWTGPTVREQYF. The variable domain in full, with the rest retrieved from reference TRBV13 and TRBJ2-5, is AAGVIQSPRHLIKEKRETATLKCYPIPRHDTVYWYQQGPGQDPQFLISFYEKMQSDKGSIPDRFSAQQFSDYHSELNMSSLELGDSALYFCASSPWTGPTVREQYFGPGTRLLVL.

The CDR3 coding sequence is TGTGCCAGCAGCGATTTGGAGAGGTCAGTCAATGAGCAGTACTTC. This gives the protein CASSDLERSVNEQYF. The chain has TRBV2 and TRBJ2-5; no clear D. The CDR3 is 15 amino acids. Germline V gives CDR1 SNHLY, CDR2 FYNNEI. With 6 bases removed from V and 11 bases from J, the gap between germline ends came to 25 bases.